A selection of T cell receptor beta chains follows, all from one sample in a study of T cells in Graves' hyperthyroidism and ophthalmopathy. In TCRdb, the multiplex PCR reads were re-called with MiXCR into one record per CDR3 protein. The profile shows 250,000 or so distinct CDR3 sequences, around 15% of them singletons. The specimen was blood. The source is a woman between 50 and 59 years old with Graves' hyperthyroidism that later progressed to Graves' ophthalmopathy. Both conserved end residues are part of each CDR3. D genes are given only for firm matches. Size is stated for part of the rows, as once, few or many counts, or as a class when the clone is expanded.

d_gene: .; abundance: few; j_gene: TRBJ1-2; v_gene: TRBV30; CDR3nt: TGTGCCTGGGTGGGAGGGGGAAACGGCTACACCTTC; CDR3aa: CAWVGGGNGYTF
d_gene: .; abundance: .; j_gene: TRBJ1-5; v_gene: TRBV6-1; CDR3nt: TGTGCCAGCAGATTTACGGCCTATAGCAATCAGCCCCAGCATTTT; CDR3aa: CASRFTAYSNQPQHF
d_gene: .; abundance: many; j_gene: TRBJ2-1; v_gene: TRBV5-1; CDR3nt: TGCGCCAGCAGCCCCGCGGGGACGGACTACAATGAGCAGTTCTTC; CDR3aa: CASSPAGTDYNEQFF
d_gene: .; abundance: many; j_gene: TRBJ2-1; v_gene: TRBV20-1; CDR3nt: TGCAGTGCTACGGCGGGGTCCTACAATGAGCAGTTCTTC; CDR3aa: CSATAGSYNEQFF
d_gene: TRBD1; abundance: few; j_gene: TRBJ1-6; v_gene: TRBV5-1; CDR3nt: TGCGCCAGCAGCTTGCAAGGACAGGGGGATTCACCCCTCCACTTT; CDR3aa: CASSLQGQGDSPLHF
d_gene: .; abundance: .; j_gene: TRBJ1-2; v_gene: TRBV2; CDR3nt: TGTGCCAGCAGTGAACGGTTTTTGGGGGCTAGCGGGGGTGGCTACACCTTC; CDR3aa: CASSERFLGASGGGYTF
d_gene: .; abundance: .; j_gene: TRBJ1-4; v_gene: TRBV19; CDR3nt: TGTGCCAGTAGTAAACTTAATTCAGGCGCAACTAATGAAAAACTGTTTTTT; CDR3aa: CASSKLNSGATNEKLFF
d_gene: .; abundance: .; j_gene: TRBJ1-2; v_gene: TRBV14; CDR3nt: TGTGCCAGCAGCCAAGGGCAGCAAAGGTACTATGGCTACACCTTC; CDR3aa: CASSQGQQRYYGYTF
d_gene: .; abundance: many; j_gene: TRBJ1-1; v_gene: TRBV12-3/TRBV12-4; CDR3nt: TGTGCCAGCAGTTTCGTCAGCTTGAACACTGAAGCTTTCTTT; CDR3aa: CASSFVSLNTEAFF
d_gene: TRBD1; abundance: many; j_gene: TRBJ1-2; v_gene: TRBV6-1; CDR3nt: TGTGCCAGCAGTTCCGACAGGGGGCCCTTCTATGGCTACACCTTC; CDR3aa: CASSSDRGPFYGYTF
d_gene: TRBD1; abundance: .; j_gene: TRBJ2-3; v_gene: TRBV24-1; CDR3nt: TGTGCCACCAGTGACCCCGGGACAGATGAGAGGGCCGATACGCAGTATTTT; CDR3aa: CATSDPGTDERADTQYF
d_gene: TRBD1; abundance: many; j_gene: TRBJ2-7; v_gene: TRBV9; CDR3nt: TGTGCCAGCAGCGTAGCTCAGGGGGACACCTACGAGCAGTACTTC; CDR3aa: CASSVAQGDTYEQYF
d_gene: .; abundance: many; j_gene: TRBJ1-2; v_gene: TRBV20-1; CDR3nt: TGCAGTGCTAGATCAAGGGCAGAACCCGCTAACTATGGCTACACCTTC; CDR3aa: CSARSRAEPANYGYTF
d_gene: .; abundance: few; j_gene: TRBJ1-1; v_gene: TRBV20-1; CDR3nt: TGCAGTGCTAGAGCCAATAACAGAGCTTTCTTT; CDR3aa: CSARANNRAFF
d_gene: TRBD1; abundance: many; j_gene: TRBJ1-1; v_gene: TRBV25-1; CDR3nt: TGTGCCAGCAGTGGCCGGGGACAGGAAAACACTGAAGCTTTCTTT; CDR3aa: CASSGRGQENTEAFF
d_gene: TRBD1; abundance: many; j_gene: TRBJ2-7; v_gene: TRBV18; CDR3nt: TGTGCCAGCTCACGAGCGGACAGGGGACACGAGCAGTACTTC; CDR3aa: CASSRADRGHEQYF